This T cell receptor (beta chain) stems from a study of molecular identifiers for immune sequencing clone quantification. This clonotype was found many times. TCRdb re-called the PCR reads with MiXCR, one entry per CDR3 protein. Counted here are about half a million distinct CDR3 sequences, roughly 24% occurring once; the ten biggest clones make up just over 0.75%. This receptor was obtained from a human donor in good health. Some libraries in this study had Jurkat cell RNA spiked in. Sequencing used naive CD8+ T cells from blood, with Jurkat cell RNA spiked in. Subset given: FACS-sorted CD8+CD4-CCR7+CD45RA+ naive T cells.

The CDR3 protein is CASTNSLAASTDTQYF. The CDR3 nucleotides are TGTGCCAGCACCAACTCGCTAGCGGCAAGCACAGATACGCAGTATTTT. The rearrangement uses TRBV6-6 and TRBJ2-3, with 7 bases matching TRBD2. The CDR3 totals 16 residues. J lost 0 bases, V lost 7 bases, and 10 bases had no gene match. Germline V gene sequence: CDR1 MNHNY, CDR2 SVGAGI (reference sequence).